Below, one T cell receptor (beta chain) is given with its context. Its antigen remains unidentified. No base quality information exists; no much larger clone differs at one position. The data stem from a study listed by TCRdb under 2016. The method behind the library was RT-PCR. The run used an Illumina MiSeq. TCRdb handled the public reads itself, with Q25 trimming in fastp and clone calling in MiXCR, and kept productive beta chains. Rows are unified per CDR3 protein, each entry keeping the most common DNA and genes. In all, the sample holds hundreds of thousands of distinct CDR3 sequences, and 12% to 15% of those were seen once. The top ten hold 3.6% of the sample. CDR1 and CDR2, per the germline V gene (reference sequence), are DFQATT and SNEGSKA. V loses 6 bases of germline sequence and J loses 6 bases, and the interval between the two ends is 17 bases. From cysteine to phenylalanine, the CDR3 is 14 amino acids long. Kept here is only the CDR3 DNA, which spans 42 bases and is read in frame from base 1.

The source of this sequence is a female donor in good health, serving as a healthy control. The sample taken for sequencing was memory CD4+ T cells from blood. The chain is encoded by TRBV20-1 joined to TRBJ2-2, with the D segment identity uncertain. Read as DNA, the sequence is TGCAGTGCCATTCCCCCACGTTTTCCCGGGGAGCTGTTTTTT. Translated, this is CSAIPPRFPGELFF.